A single sample gave rise to the 26 T cell receptor beta chains below, sequenced in a study of regulatory T cells in long-lasting Graves disease. In building TCR beta libraries, iRepertoire HTBI primers were used together with Arm-PCR of CDR3 regions. A single record per CDR3 protein comes from TCRdb applying MiXCR to the multiplex PCR reads. The profile covers more than 300,000 distinct CDR3 sequences, with approximately 12% appearing a single time and around 18% taken by the ten largest. The time point is: newly diagnosed GD, antithyroid drugs for less than 3 months. Construction of the TCR library relied on RNA isolated from PBMCs. Separately, the same data were catalogued under a study of T cells in Graves' hyperthyroidism and ophthalmopathy.

The starting material was peripheral blood mononuclear cells (PBMCs), obtained at new diagnosis, from a patient treated with antithyroid drugs. The receptors come from a young woman with Graves disease.

The CDR3 DNA reads as TGTGCCAGCAGCCAGGAAGGACAGGTGGGACGAGAGACCCAGTACTTC. Protein: CASSQEGQVGRETQYF. V and J are TRBV4-2 and TRBJ2-5, with 7 bases fitting TRBD1. Trimming removed 3 bases from V and 4 bases from J; junction bases left unmatched: 11. The CDR3 spans 16 residues. Germline loops: CDR1 LGHNA, CDR2 YNFKEQ.

The V and J genes are TRBV7-6 and TRBJ2-7; possible D gene TRBD2, 5 bases. V was shortened by 1 base and J by 2 bases, with 12 bases between the two germline ends. CDR1 SGHVS and CDR2 FNYEAQ come from the germline V gene. The CDR3 loop spans 15 amino acids. This CDR3 is CASSLEASRTYEQYF. CDR3 DNA sequence: TGTGCCAGCAGCTTAGAGGCTAGCAGGACCTACGAGCAGTACTTC.

Many counts were recorded for this clonotype. The junction shows a germline mismatch at one end, possibly a read error. The chain is built from TRBV15 and TRBJ2-7; D uncertain. Germline V lookup: CDR1 LNHNV, CDR2 YYDKDF (reference sequence). The CDR3 covers 12 residues. The CDR3 DNA is TGTGCCACCAGCAGAGATCGATCCTCACCTCTTTTC. Protein: CATSRDRSSPLF.

In this sample, this clonotype turned up many times. This chain connects TRBV28 to TRBJ2-1; D uncertain. The CDR3 spans 12 residues. V was pared by 6 bases and J by 15 bases, with 18 bases between. Germline values: CDR1 MDHEN, CDR2 SYDVKM. CDR3 sequence reads: CASSLGIEVWFF. The CDR3 nucleotides are TGTGCCAGCAGCCTAGGGATTGAAGTTTGGTTCTTC.

This clonotype was detected ten times or more. This chain joins TRBV20-1 and TRBJ2-7; unclear D gene. Germline V gives CDR1 DFQATT, CDR2 SNEGSKA (reference sequence). V was trimmed by 1 base and J by 3 bases, leaving 13 bases between them. This CDR3 is 14 amino acids long. CDR3 in DNA: TGCAGTGCTAGAGTATGGACGAAAGACTACGAGCAGTACTTC. Translation gives CSARVWTKDYEQYF.

As to this clonotype: A much larger clone is a single base away; this may be a read error. This chain uses TRBV2 with TRBJ1-1; 8 nucleotides line up with TRBD1. The germline CDR1 and CDR2 sequences are SNHLY and FYNNEI. This CDR3 has 17 residues. This CDR3 is CASSSSPGTGVNTGAFF. The DNA of the CDR3 is TGTGCCAGCAGTTCCAGTCCCGGGACAGGTGTGAACACTGGAGCTTTCTTT.

This clonotype appeared many times. The chain's CDR3 is CASSLALVGQGSSGYTF. CDR3 in DNA: TGTGCCAGCAGCTTAGCGCTCGTGGGACAGGGGTCAAGCGGCTACACCTTC. V and J are TRBV7-2 and TRBJ1-2, with TRBD1 matching 10 bases. Germline V gene lookup returns CDR1 SGHTA and CDR2 FQGNSA. The CDR3 covers 17 residues. V lost 0 bases and J lost 8; bases outside the gene matches: 12.

This clonotype came up many times. V and J are TRBV7-2 and TRBJ2-5; 10 positions agree with TRBD2. Germline CDR1 is SGHTA and CDR2 is FQGNSA. The V gene end was trimmed by 0 bases and the J gene end by 4 bases; junction bases not matched to a gene: 11. The CDR3 length is 18 residues. The CDR3 DNA reads as TGTGCCAGCAGCTTAGCCCCAGCGGGGGGGCGAAGGGGAGAGACCCAGTACTTC. This translates into CASSLAPAGGRRGETQYF.

This clonotype was counted only a few times. This chain joins TRBV6-2 or TRBV6-3 and TRBJ2-1; TRBD2 is a possible D gene (7 bases). The CDR3 spans 15 residues. V lost 5 bases and J lost 3, with 14 bases in between. Germline V gives CDR1 MNHEY, CDR2 SVGEGT. The CDR3, as DNA: TGTGCCAGCAGTGAAGGGGGGGGTTACTACAATGAGCAGTTCTTC. Its protein product is CASSEGGGYYNEQFF.

In its sample, this clonotype was seen a few times. CDR3 coding DNA: TGCGCCAGCAGCCAAGCTCGGGGTGGGAAATCACCCCTCCACTTT. This codes for CASSQARGGKSPLHF. V gene TRBV4-1 combines with J gene TRBJ1-6, with D hard to call. The CDR3 covers 15 residues. V lost 1 base and J lost 10, with 14 bases in between. The germline V gene has CDR1 MGHRA and CDR2 YSYEKL.

This chain links TRBV28 with TRBJ1-5; 11 nucleotides agree with TRBD1. Per germline, CDR1 MDHEN and CDR2 SYDVKM. With 2 bases clipped from V and 7 bases from J, the junction kept 4 bases outside the gene matches. The CDR3 length is 15 residues. The CDR3 sequence is CASSLGQGARQPQHF. CDR3 DNA sequence: TGTGCCAGCAGTTTAGGACAGGGGGCAAGACAGCCCCAGCATTTT. The entire variable domain, with the rest obtained from reference TRBV28 and TRBJ1-5, is as follows: DVKVTQSSRYLVKRTGEKVFLECVQDMDHENMFWYRQDPGLGLRLIYFSYDVKMKEKGDIPEGYSVSREKKERFSLILESASTNQTSMYLCASSLGQGARQPQHFGDGTRLSIL.

This clonotype was seen at least ten times. The rearrangement joins TRBV7-2 to TRBJ2-3; maybe TRBD1 (6 bases). V dropped 3 bases and J dropped 4 bases, with 14 bases sitting between them. The CDR3 is 15 amino acids. The V gene's germline CDR1 is SGHTA and CDR2 FQGNSA. The CDR3 sequence is CASSFQWGLADTQYF. The CDR3 nucleotides read TGTGCCAGCAGCTTTCAGTGGGGGCTTGCAGATACGCAGTATTTT.

Many counts were recorded for this clonotype. The chain joins TRBV27 to TRBJ2-1, with 9 nucleotides matching TRBD1. CDR1 and CDR2 (germline): MNHEY, SMNVEV (reference sequence). CDR3 length: 14 amino acids. V lost 5 bases to trimming and J lost 3 bases; unmatched junction nucleotides: 2. The CDR3 spells CASSDRGGYNEQFF. The CDR3 coding sequence is TGTGCCAGCAGTGACAGGGGGGGCTACAATGAGCAGTTCTTC.

In its sample, this clonotype was seen many times. The J gene is TRBJ2-5, the V gene TRBV27, with D maybe TRBD1 (5 bases). The CDR3 runs 17 residues. Germline V gene data show CDR1 as MNHEY and CDR2 as SMNVEV (reference sequence). V lost 0 bases, J lost 2 bases, and 16 bases lay in between. CDR3 region: CASSLSSGPAAQETQYF. The DNA for the CDR3 is TGTGCCAGCAGTTTATCGTCAGGGCCCGCTGCACAAGAGACCCAGTACTTC.

This clonotype was counted many times. The V gene is TRBV4-3, the J gene TRBJ1-1; D gene uncertain. This CDR3 has 14 amino acids. CDR1 is LGHNA, CDR2 YSLEER, per germline. V was shortened by 2 bases and J by 3 bases, with 10 bases between the two germline ends. CDR3: CASSQRAYHTEAFF. In DNA, the CDR3 is TGCGCCAGCAGCCAAAGGGCTTACCACACTGAAGCTTTCTTT.

Only one count was recorded for this clonotype. This may stem from a read error, because a much larger clone lies one nucleotide away. J is TRBJ1-2 and V is TRBV3-1; TRBD1 matches 10 bases. CDR1 LGHDT and CDR2 YNNKEL come from the germline V gene (reference sequence). The CDR3 sequence is 15 residues long. The CDR3 region has the DNA TGTGTCAGCAGCCACGGGACAGGGGCCCCCTATGGCTACACCTTC. Its translation is CVSSHGTGAPYGYTF. Looking up the rest from reference TRBV3-1 and TRBJ1-2 gives the full variable domain: DTAVSQTPKYLVTQMGNDKSIKCEQNLGHDTMYWYKQDSKKFLKIMFSYNNKELIINETVPNRFSPKSPDKAHLNLHINSLELGDSAVYFCVSSHGTGAPYGYTFGSGTRLTVV.

V usage is TRBV7-3 and J usage is TRBJ2-1, with 7 bases fitting TRBD2. With V trimmed by 5 bases and J by 0 bases, 16 bases remained unmatched. The CDR3 consists of 19 residues. The germline V gene encodes CDR1 SGHTA and CDR2 FQGTGA. The CDR3 reads CASSPKGFGEGSSYNEQFF. In nucleotides, the CDR3 is TGTGCCAGCAGCCCCAAGGGGTTTGGGGAGGGAAGCTCCTACAATGAGCAGTTCTTC.

This clonotype occurred a few times. The rearrangement uses TRBV7-2 and TRBJ1-2, with D perhaps TRBD1 (5 bases). The CDR3 has 15 residues. The germline V and J ends were trimmed by 5 bases and 4 bases, with 17 bases remaining between them. Germline CDR1 SGHTA, CDR2 FQGNSA. CDR3 residues: CASSPWDPGTYGYTF. The CDR3 DNA sequence: TGTGCCAGCAGCCCTTGGGACCCCGGCACCTATGGCTACACCTTC.

This clonotype was observed many times. The chain carries TRBV2 and TRBJ2-7, with D uncertain. CDR3 length: 11 amino acids. Trimming shortened V by 6 bases and J by 9 bases, and 12 bases separated the two germline ends. Germline CDR1 is SNHLY and CDR2 is FYNNEI. Here the CDR3 reads CASSLESAQYF. The CDR3 DNA reads TGTGCCAGCAGCCTAGAATCGGCGCAGTACTTC.

This clonotype has only a few counts. The chain links TRBV29-1 to TRBJ1-2; a possible D gene is TRBD1 (5 bases). The CDR3 consists of 11 residues. V lost 5 bases, J lost 12 bases, and 16 bases lay in between. Germline V gives CDR1 SQVTM, CDR2 ANQGSEA. The CDR3 sequence: CSVRSGLGHTF. In DNA, the CDR3 is TGCAGCGTTCGCTCAGGGTTAGGCCACACCTTC.

There are many counts of this clonotype. The V call is TRBV28, the J call TRBJ1-2; no firm D call. Trimming cost V 1 base and J 4 bases, with 13 bases left between them. The CDR3 length is 15 residues. Germline V gene lookup returns CDR1 MDHEN and CDR2 SYDVKM. The CDR3 nucleotides are TGTGCCAGCAGTTTATCGGGCAGACCCTTCTATGGCTACACCTTC. This sequence encodes CASSLSGRPFYGYTF.

In this sample, this clonotype turned up many times. The chain is built from TRBV28 and TRBJ2-3; 11 bases are a match to TRBD2. Trimming cost V 6 bases and J 6 bases; bases outside gene matches: 14. This CDR3 has 17 amino acids. Per the germline V gene, CDR1 is MDHEN and CDR2 is SYDVKM. The CDR3 sequence: CASSYGGLAGGRDTQYF. The CDR3 DNA reads TGTGCCAGCAGCTATGGGGGGCTAGCGGGAGGTAGGGATACGCAGTATTTT.

This clonotype has just one count. An end of the junction does not agree with germline; a read error may underlie this. This chain connects TRBV6-9 to TRBJ1-2, with 8 bases aligning to TRBD1. The CDR3 runs 14 residues. Germline CDR1 reads MNHGY; CDR2 reads SVAAGI. The CDR3 sequence: CASSFPGGPYGNTF. DNA of the CDR3: TGTGCCAGCAGTTTCCCAGGGGGCCCATATGGCAACACCTTC.

The CDR3 loop is CSALRTSGDQETQYF. In nucleotides, the CDR3 is TGCAGTGCTCTCCGGACTAGCGGGGACCAAGAGACCCAGTACTTC. The chain couples TRBV20-1 to TRBJ2-5, with TRBD2 matching 12 bases. The CDR3 covers 15 residues. In germline, CDR1 is DFQATT, CDR2 SNEGSKA (reference sequence). The V gene end was trimmed by 5 bases and the J gene end by 0 bases; junction bases not matched to a gene: 4.

The rearrangement joins TRBV20-1 to TRBJ1-5, with D unclear. Germline values: CDR1 DFQATT, CDR2 SNEGSKA (reference sequence). V was trimmed by 3 bases and J by 5 bases, leaving 14 bases between them. The CDR3 consists of 14 residues. CDR3 nucleotide sequence: TGCAGTGCTAGCGTGCGGACTCGCGATCAGCCCCAGCATTTT. Translated, it gives CSASVRTRDQPQHF.

To note about this clonotype: A much larger clone is a single base away; this may be a read error. The chain uses TRBV5-6 and TRBJ1-1, with TRBD1 matching over 7 bases. The length of the CDR3 is 14 residues. Germline CDR1 reads SGHDT; CDR2 reads YYEEEE. The CDR3 DNA sequence: TGTGCCACCCCATCTGACAGGGTTCGTACTGAAGCTCTCTTT. This gives the protein CATPSDRVRTEALF.